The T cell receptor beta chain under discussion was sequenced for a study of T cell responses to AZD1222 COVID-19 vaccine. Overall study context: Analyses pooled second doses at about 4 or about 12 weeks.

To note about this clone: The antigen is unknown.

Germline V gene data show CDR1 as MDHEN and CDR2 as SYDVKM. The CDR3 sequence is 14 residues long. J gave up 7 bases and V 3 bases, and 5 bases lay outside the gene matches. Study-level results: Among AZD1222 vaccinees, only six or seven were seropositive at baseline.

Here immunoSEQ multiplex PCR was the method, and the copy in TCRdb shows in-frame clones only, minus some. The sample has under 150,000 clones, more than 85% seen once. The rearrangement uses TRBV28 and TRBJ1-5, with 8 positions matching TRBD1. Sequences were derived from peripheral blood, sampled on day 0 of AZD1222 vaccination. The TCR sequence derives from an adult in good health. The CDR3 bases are TGTGCCAGCAGTTTGGGACAGGCCAAGCAGCCCCAGCATTTT. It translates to CASSLGQAKQPQHF.